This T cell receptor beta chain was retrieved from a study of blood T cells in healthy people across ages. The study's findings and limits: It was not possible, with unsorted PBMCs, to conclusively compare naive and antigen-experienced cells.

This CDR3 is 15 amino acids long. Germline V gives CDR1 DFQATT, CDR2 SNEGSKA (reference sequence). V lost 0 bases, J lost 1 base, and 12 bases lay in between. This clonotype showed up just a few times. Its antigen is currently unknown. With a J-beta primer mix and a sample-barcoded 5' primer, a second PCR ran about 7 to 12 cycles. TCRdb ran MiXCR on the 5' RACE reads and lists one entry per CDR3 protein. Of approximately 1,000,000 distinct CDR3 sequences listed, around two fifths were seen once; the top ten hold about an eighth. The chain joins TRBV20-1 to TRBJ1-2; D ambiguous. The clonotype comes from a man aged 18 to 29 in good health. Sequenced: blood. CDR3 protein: CSAREPGRVNYGYTF. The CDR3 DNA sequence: TGCAGTGCTAGAGAGCCTGGACGGGTTAACTATGGCTACACCTTC.